Described below is a single T cell receptor (beta chain) sequence and its context. These data belong to a study of blood T cell repertoires in COVID-19. The repertoire was sequenced with immunoSEQ multiplex PCR; TCRdb's copy has only in-frame clones and lacks some. The repertoire includes under 200,000 clones, around nine tenths of them detected once, and roughly 3.3% sits in the top ten. Between the trimmed V and J ends, which lost 2 bases and 10 bases, there was a span of 14 bases. The CDR3 extends over 14 amino acids. Germline V gene lookup returns CDR1 MNHEY and CDR2 SMNVEV (reference sequence). The sequence was obtained from a man aged 18 to 30 with active or convalescent COVID-19. Material for sequencing was peripheral blood. This chain joins TRBV27 and TRBJ1-4; D may be TRBD1 (6 bases). The CDR3 region has the DNA TGTGCCAGCAGTTTAGCGTACAGGGAAGGAAAACTGTTTTTT. Translating gives CASSLAYREGKLFF. Combining the CDR3 with reference TRBV27 and TRBJ1-4 gives the whole variable domain EAQVTQNPRYLITVTGKKLTVTCSQNMNHEYMSWYRQDPGLGLRQIYYSMNVEVTDKGDVPEGYKVSRKEKRNFPLILESPSPNQTSLYFCASSLAYREGKLFFGSGTQLSVL.